The 29 T cell receptor beta chains below all came from one sample that was sequenced in a study of cytomegalovirus exposure and HLA in healthy donors. The PCR was carried out with 60 Vbeta primers and 13 Jbeta primers. Produced via immunoSEQ multiplex PCR; TCRdb's table is partial and in-frame only. Among about 130,000 clones listed, more than 8% were seen once. Sequencing used PBMCs. These receptors were collected from a man aged 35 to 55 in good health and CMV-seronegative.

V and J are TRBV10-2 and TRBJ2-5, with D possibly being TRBD2 (6 bases). The V and J ends lost 0 bases and 7 bases respectively, with 12 bases between them. The germline CDR1 and CDR2 sequences are WSHSY and SAAADI. The CDR3 sequence is 14 residues long. The CDR3 DNA is TGCGCCAGCAGTGAGTCAGCGCGGGGCGGGACCCAGTACTTC. It encodes CASSESARGGTQYF.

A few counts support this clone. The CDR3 nucleotides are TGTGCCACCAGCAGAGGACGGGGAGTCTATGGCTACACCTTC. As protein: CATSRGRGVYGYTF. The chain is built from TRBV15 and TRBJ1-2, with unresolved D. Per the germline V gene, CDR1 is LNHNV and CDR2 is YYDKDF (reference sequence). Between the trimmed V and J ends, which lost 1 base and 4 bases, there was a span of 10 bases. There are 14 residues in the CDR3.

This clone was observed a handful of times. The rearrangement links TRBV11-3 to TRBJ2-2, with D possibly TRBD2 on 6 matching bases. V gave up 4 bases and J gave up 0 bases, with 12 bases separating them. From germline, CDR1 is SGHNT and CDR2 YENEEA. The CDR3 extends over 16 amino acids. In DNA, the CDR3 is TGTGCCAGCAGCTCCCGCGGGGCGCCGAACACCGGGGAGCTGTTTTTT. Translated: CASSSRGAPNTGELFF.

This clone was counted a few times. This CDR3 is CASSLAPGGEDTQYF. CDR3 DNA: TGTGCCAGCAGCTTAGCCCCCGGGGGGGAAGATACGCAGTATTTT. The chain links TRBV13 to TRBJ2-3; TRBD2 matches at 8 bases. This CDR3 is 15 amino acids long. Germline CDR1 and CDR2: PRHDT and FYEKMQ (reference sequence). The V and J ends lost 1 base and 5 bases, in that order; junction bases with no gene match: 5.

This clone has just a few counts. The V call is TRBV4-1, the J call TRBJ1-6; D is perhaps TRBD1 (5 bases). From germline, CDR1 is MGHRA and CDR2 YSYEKL. The CDR3 is 16 amino acids. Trimming stripped 1 base from V and 7 bases from J, with 14 bases between. CDR3 sequence reads: CASSQAGAGLNSPLHF. The CDR3 nucleotides read TGCGCCAGCAGCCAAGCTGGGGCAGGCTTGAATTCACCCCTCCACTTT.

This clone showed up just a few times. This chain joins TRBV28 and TRBJ2-7; TRBD2 agrees at 11 bases. The CDR3 has 14 residues. Germline V lookup: CDR1 MDHEN, CDR2 SYDVKM. Trimming at V came to 6 bases and at J to 6 bases, leaving 7 bases not matched to a gene. The CDR3 region is CASSLAGGPSEQYF. Written as DNA, the CDR3 is TGTGCCAGCAGCTTAGCGGGGGGGCCGTCCGAGCAGTACTTC. Filled out from reference TRBV28 and TRBJ2-7, the complete variable domain reads DVKVTQSSRYLVKRTGEKVFLECVQDMDHENMFWYRQDPGLGLRLIYFSYDVKMKEKGDIPEGYSVSREKKERFSLILESASTNQTSMYLCASSLAGGPSEQYFGPGTRLTVT.

The V call is TRBV7-8, the J call TRBJ2-7; a possible D gene is TRBD1 (7 bases). Germline V gives CDR1 SGHVS, CDR2 FQNEAQ. The CDR3 extends over 13 amino acids. V shed 5 bases and J shed 7 bases, with 15 bases lying between them. CDR3 amino acids: CASSQGGRGEQYF. CDR3 in DNA: TGTGCCAGCAGCCAGGGGGGCAGGGGTGAGCAGTACTTC.

The table lists this clone with a few counts. This chain uses TRBV2 with TRBJ1-2; 9 nucleotides line up with TRBD1. CDR3 length: 14 amino acids. Germline assignment: CDR1 SNHLY and CDR2 FYNNEI. The V segment lost 4 bases and the J segment 5 bases; nucleotides outside the gene matches: 5. The CDR3 DNA sequence: TGTGCCAGCAGTGGGACAGGGGATGGGTATGGCTACACCTTC. The encoded protein is CASSGTGDGYGYTF.

The V gene is TRBV30, the J gene TRBJ1-5, with D possibly TRBD1 on 5 matching bases. This CDR3 contains 13 residues. Germline V CDR1 and CDR2: GTSNPN, SVGIG (reference sequence). The V gene lost 3 bases and the J gene lost 3 bases, with 9 bases spanning the gap. The DNA for the CDR3 is TGTGCCTGGAGCCCGACAGTCAATCAGCCCCAGCATTTT. This gives the protein CAWSPTVNQPQHF.

The chain joins TRBV5-1 to TRBJ2-5, with D possibly TRBD2 on 5 matching bases. The germline V gene encodes CDR1 SGHRS and CDR2 YFSETQ. The CDR3 extends over 14 amino acids. The germline V and J ends were trimmed by 0 bases and 2 bases, with 8 bases remaining between them. The CDR3 nucleotides read TGCGCCAGCAGCTTGGTAGAGGGACAAGAGACCCAGTACTTC. Protein: CASSLVEGQETQYF.

V and J are TRBV11-3 and TRBJ2-1, with a weak D call TRBD1 (6 bases). Germline V gene lookup returns CDR1 SGHNT and CDR2 YENEEA. CDR3 length equals 16 residues. V lost 4 bases and J lost 5, with 18 bases in between. CDR3: CASSSRQASLNNEQFF. Here the CDR3 DNA reads TGTGCCAGCAGCTCCCGACAGGCCTCCTTGAACAATGAGCAGTTCTTC. Full variable domain (rest looked up from reference TRBV11-3 and TRBJ2-1): EAGVVQSPRYKIIEKKQPVAFWCNPISGHNTLYWYLQNLGQGPELLIRYENEEAVDDSQLPKDRFSAERLKGVDSTLKIQPAELGDSAVYLCASSSRQASLNNEQFFGPGTRLTVL.

This clone was recorded a few times. The chain links TRBV13 to TRBJ2-1; D possibly corresponds to TRBD2 (5 bases). The CDR3 is 16 residues long. The V gene's germline CDR1 is PRHDT and CDR2 FYEKMQ (reference sequence). V gave up 2 bases and J gave up 6 bases, with 17 bases separating them. CDR3 sequence (DNA): TGTGCCAGCAGCTTACTTTCGGGAAGGATTTTCAATGAGCAGTTCTTC. It encodes CASSLLSGRIFNEQFF.

This sequence joins TRBV6-1 and TRBJ1-4; D is uncertain. Germline V gene lookup returns CDR1 MNHNS and CDR2 SASEGT. The CDR3 length is 13 residues. Trimming cost V 8 bases and J 8 bases, with 15 bases left between them. The CDR3 DNA is TGTGCCAGCGAGCCCAGGCGGGGAGAAAAACTGTTTTTT. It codes for CASEPRRGEKLFF.

The chain carries TRBV6-6 and TRBJ1-1; 10 bases line up with TRBD1. Germline loops: CDR1 MNHNY, CDR2 SVGAGI (reference sequence). The CDR3 consists of 15 residues. The ends lost 2 bases at V and 10 bases at J; junction bases unmatched: 10. CDR3 coding DNA: TGTGCCAGCAGTTACGGGACAGGGGTGGAGGCCCGAGCTTTCTTT. Protein product: CASSYGTGVEARAFF.

The V call is TRBV11-2, the J call TRBJ1-1; tentative D call: TRBD1 (5 bases). V dropped 6 bases and J dropped 1 base, with 6 bases sitting between them. Germline lookup yields CDR1 SGHAT and CDR2 FQNNGV. The CDR3 has 12 residues. Here the CDR3 DNA reads TGTGCCAGCAGTCAGGGGAACACTGAAGCTTTCTTT. Translated, it gives CASSQGNTEAFF.

This clone has more than one count but fewer than ten. This chain uses TRBV30 with TRBJ1-1; TRBD1 agrees at 7 bases. Germline-derived CDR1 and CDR2 are GTSNPN and SVGIG (reference sequence). CDR3 size: 12 residues. J gave up 6 bases and V 4 bases, and 5 bases lay outside the gene matches. The CDR3 here is CAWTGGHAEAFF. The CDR3 coding sequence is TGTGCCTGGACAGGGGGTCACGCTGAAGCTTTCTTT.

The J gene is TRBJ1-4, the V gene TRBV19, with unresolved D. This CDR3 is 14 amino acids long. The V gene lost 6 bases and the J gene lost 6 bases, with 14 bases spanning the gap. CDR1 and CDR2 (germline): LNHDA, SQIVND (reference sequence). As DNA, the CDR3 is TGTGCCAGTAGAGGCGGGGAGGTGGATGAAAAACTGTTTTTT. This sequence encodes CASRGGEVDEKLFF.

This clone has just a few counts. This rearrangement joins TRBV6-1 to TRBJ2-1; maybe TRBD1 (5 bases). Trimming left V 7 bases short and J 5 bases short, with 9 bases between. This CDR3 spans 12 amino acids. Germline assignment: CDR1 MNHNS and CDR2 SASEGT. CDR3 DNA sequence: TGTGCCAGCACTACAGGTAACAATGAGCAGTTCTTC. Translating gives CASTTGNNEQFF.

The rearrangement uses TRBV2 and TRBJ1-2; D perhaps matches TRBD1 (6 bases). Trimming removed 5 bases at V and 6 bases at J, with 13 bases between. CDR1 and CDR2 (germline): SNHLY, FYNNEI. The CDR3 runs to 13 residues. This chain's CDR3 is CASSYRAPHGYTF. The CDR3 coding sequence is TGTGCCAGCAGTTACAGGGCCCCCCATGGCTACACCTTC.

J is TRBJ1-2 and V is TRBV10-3, with 7 bases that match TRBD1. Germline lookup yields CDR1 ENHRY and CDR2 SYGVKD. This CDR3 contains 16 residues. The V segment lost 2 bases and the J segment 4 bases; nucleotides outside the gene matches: 10. CDR3 sequence reads: CAISEPQQGYTYGYTF. CDR3 DNA sequence: TGTGCCATCAGTGAGCCTCAACAGGGGTACACCTATGGCTACACCTTC.

The chain joins TRBV2 to TRBJ1-2, with D perhaps matching TRBD1 (5 bases). Trimming shortened V by 6 bases and J by 10 bases, and 12 bases separated the two germline ends. CDR3 length: 11 residues. Looked up from germline, CDR1 is SNHLY and CDR2 is FYNNEI. CDR3 sequence reads: CASRGLGLYTF. The CDR3 bases are TGTGCCAGCAGGGGACTCGGGCTCTACACCTTC.

V usage is TRBV11-2 and J usage is TRBJ1-4, with TRBD1 matching 12 bases. The V gene end was trimmed by 5 bases and the J gene end by 3 bases; junction bases not matched to a gene: 10. From germline, CDR1 is SGHAT and CDR2 FQNNGV. The CDR3 is 18 amino acids. The CDR3: CASSTYRDRGLPNEKLFF. DNA for the CDR3: TGTGCCAGCAGCACCTACCGGGACAGGGGGCTGCCTAATGAAAAACTGTTTTTT.

A few counts support this clone. The CDR3 DNA sequence: TGTGCCTGGGGGACAGCCCTAGGAAGGAACACTGAAGCTTTCTTT. Translating it yields CAWGTALGRNTEAFF. The V call is TRBV30, the J call TRBJ1-1; 7 bases fit TRBD1. Trimming took 5 bases from V and 1 from J; bases not matched to a gene: 10. The CDR3 runs 15 residues. Germline V gene lookup returns CDR1 GTSNPN and CDR2 SVGIG (reference sequence).

The genes are TRBV4-1 and TRBJ2-1; no clear D gene. Deletions cut 0 bases from V and 4 bases from J, with 7 bases between. CDR3 length equals 14 residues. Germline CDR1 reads MGHRA; CDR2 reads YSYEKL. In nucleotides, the CDR3 is TGCGCCAGCAGCCAAGAAGGAGCTTACAATGAGCAGTTCTTC. Its protein product is CASSQEGAYNEQFF.

The V and J genes are TRBV7-9 and TRBJ2-1, with 8 bases lining up with TRBD2. Germline CDR1 reads SEHNR; CDR2 reads FQNEAQ (reference sequence). Trimming removed 5 bases from V and 4 bases from J; junction bases left unmatched: 4. The length of the CDR3 is 14 residues. CDR3 bases: TGTGCCAGCAGCCTCGGGGGGGGTTACAATGAGCAGTTCTTC. Protein sequence: CASSLGGGYNEQFF.

This clone showed up just a few times. The CDR3 loop is CASSSAGPDTQYF. The CDR3 DNA follows: TGTGCCAGCAGTTCGGCGGGGCCAGATACGCAGTATTTT. The chain couples TRBV6-5 to TRBJ2-3; the D gene is possibly TRBD2 (6 bases). The V gene's germline CDR1 is MNHEY and CDR2 SVGAGI. The V end was cut by 4 bases, the J end by 4 bases, with 9 bases between. The CDR3 is made up of 13 amino acids.

The rearrangement joins TRBV4-1 to TRBJ2-5; 8 bases line up with TRBD1. Germline V gene lookup returns CDR1 MGHRA and CDR2 YSYEKL. This CDR3 region has 14 residues. J gave up 3 bases and V 4 bases, and 4 bases lay outside the gene matches. CDR3 protein: CASSPGQGEETQYF. In nucleotides, the CDR3 is TGCGCCAGCAGCCCAGGACAGGGTGAAGAGACCCAGTACTTC.

The rearrangement uses TRBV7-9 and TRBJ2-1, with 9 nucleotides matching TRBD1. V trimming: 2 bases; J trimming: 5 bases; junction bases outside the gene matches: 7. CDR1 is SEHNR and CDR2 is FQNEAQ in the germline V gene (reference sequence). The CDR3 is 16 amino acids. CDR3 DNA sequence: TGTGCCAGCAGCTTAACTGGGACAGGGTTACACAATGAGCAGTTCTTC. This encodes CASSLTGTGLHNEQFF.

The chain is built from TRBV10-3 and TRBJ1-2; no firm D call. Germline V gene lookup returns CDR1 ENHRY and CDR2 SYGVKD. V was clipped by 0 bases and J by 7 bases, with 6 bases between them. The CDR3 runs to 12 residues. The CDR3 DNA reads as TGTGCCATCAGTGAGTCGCGGGGTGGCTACACCTTC. It specifies CAISESRGGYTF.